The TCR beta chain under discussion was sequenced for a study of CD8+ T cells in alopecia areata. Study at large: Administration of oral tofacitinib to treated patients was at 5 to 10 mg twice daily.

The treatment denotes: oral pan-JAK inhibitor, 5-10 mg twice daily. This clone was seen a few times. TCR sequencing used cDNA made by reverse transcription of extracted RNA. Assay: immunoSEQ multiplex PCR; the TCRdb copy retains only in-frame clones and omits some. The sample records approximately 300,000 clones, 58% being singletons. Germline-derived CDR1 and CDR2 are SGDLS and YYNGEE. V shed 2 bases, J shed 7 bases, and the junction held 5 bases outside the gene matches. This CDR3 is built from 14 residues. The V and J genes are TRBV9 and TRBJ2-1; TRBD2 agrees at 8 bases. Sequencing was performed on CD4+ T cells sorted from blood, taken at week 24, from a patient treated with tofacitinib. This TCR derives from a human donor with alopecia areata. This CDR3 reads CASSVGGAGNEQFF. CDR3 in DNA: TGTGCCAGCAGCGTCGGGGGGGCAGGGAATGAGCAGTTCTTC.